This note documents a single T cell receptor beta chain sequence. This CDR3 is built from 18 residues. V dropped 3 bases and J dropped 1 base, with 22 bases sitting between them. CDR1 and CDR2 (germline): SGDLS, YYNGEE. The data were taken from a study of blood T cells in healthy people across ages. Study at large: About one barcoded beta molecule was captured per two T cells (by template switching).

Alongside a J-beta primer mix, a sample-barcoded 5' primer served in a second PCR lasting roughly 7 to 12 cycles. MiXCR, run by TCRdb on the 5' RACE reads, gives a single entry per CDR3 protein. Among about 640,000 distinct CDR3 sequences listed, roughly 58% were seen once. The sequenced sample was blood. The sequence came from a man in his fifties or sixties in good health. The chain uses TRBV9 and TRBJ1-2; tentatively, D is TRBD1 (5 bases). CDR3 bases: TGTGCCAGCAGCGGCAGGCCGGGGACCCTGGGGGATAACTATGGCTACACCTTC. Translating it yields CASSGRPGTLGDNYGYTF.